A selection of T cell receptor beta chains follows, all from one sample in a study of patients and donors after allogeneic stem cell transplantation. One entry per CDR3 protein, called by TCRdb with MiXCR from the RT-PCR reads. The sample yields about a million distinct CDR3 sequences, 18% seen once. Material for sequencing was blood, either unsorted or a sorted T cell fraction (not recorded which). The receptors were gathered from a human donor who was either an allogeneic HSCT recipient or a stem cell or donor lymphocyte infusion donor (not recorded which). It is not recorded whose cells these are; they may come from a transplant donor. The CDR3 runs from the conserved cysteine through the conserved F or W. Each record gives: V gene, D gene, J gene, clone size, CDR3 protein, CDR3 DNA. A D gene is named only where the DNA matches it firmly. Clone size is given for some rows only: seen once, a few or many times, or a class if the clone is expanded.

TRBV7-8	.	TRBJ2-1	few	CASSHPTGRYNEQFF	TGTGCCAGCAGCCATCCCACAGGGCGTTACAATGAGCAGTTCTTC
TRBV25-1	TRBD1	TRBJ2-6	.	CASSDLQGAGGANVLTF	TGTGCCAGCAGTGATTTACAGGGGGCAGGTGGGGCCAACGTCCTGACTTTC
TRBV20-1	TRBD1	TRBJ2-2	.	CSARLTDRGLETGELFF	TGCAGTGCTAGACTTACAGACAGGGGGCTAGAAACCGGGGAGCTGTTTTTT
TRBV12-3/TRBV12-4	.	TRBJ2-2	.	CASLRNTGELFF	TGTGCCAGCTTGAGGAACACCGGGGAGCTGTTTTTT
TRBV6-1	.	TRBJ2-1	.	CASREGEQFF	TGTGCCAGCCGAGAAGGTGAGCAGTTCTTC
TRBV5-1	.	TRBJ2-4	.	CASSLGTWTKNIQYF	TGCGCCAGCAGCTTGGGGACATGGACCAAAAACATTCAGTACTTC
TRBV10-3	TRBD2	TRBJ2-3	few	CAISESGRAVADTQYF	TGTGCCATCAGTGAAAGCGGGAGGGCCGTCGCAGATACGCAGTATTTT
TRBV7-8	.	TRBJ1-5	few	CASSLSSGRQNQPQHF	TGTGCCAGCAGCTTAAGCTCCGGACGGCAGAATCAGCCCCAGCATTTT
TRBV12-3/TRBV12-4	.	TRBJ1-1	many	CASRLSRINTEAFF	TGTGCCAGCAGACTTTCTCGCATAAACACTGAAGCTTTCTTT
TRBV6-1	.	TRBJ1-1	few	CASSEVRAWREAFF	TGTGCCAGCAGTGAAGTCAGGGCCTGGAGGGAAGCTTTCTTT
TRBV28	.	TRBJ1-1	once	CASTPSFNTEAFF	TGTGCCAGCACGCCGAGTTTTAACACTGAAGCTTTCTTT
TRBV7-9	.	TRBJ2-7	.	CASSHGLSYEQYF	TGTGCCAGCAGCCACGGGCTATCCTACGAGCAGTACTTC
TRBV7-2	TRBD1	TRBJ2-2	few	CASFRDRAAGELFF	TGTGCCAGTTTCCGGGACAGGGCGGCCGGGGAGCTGTTTTTT
TRBV6-1	.	TRBJ2-2	.	CASREGATGELFF	TGTGCCAGCAGGGAGGGGGCCACCGGGGAGCTGTTTTTT
TRBV2	.	TRBJ1-1	few	CASSTTRMNTEAFF	TGTGCCAGCAGTACGACACGAATGAACACTGAAGCTTTCTTT
TRBV5-1	TRBD2	TRBJ2-7	.	CASSSSGAVYEQYF	TGCGCCAGCAGCTCTAGCGGGGCCGTCTACGAGCAGTACTTC
TRBV7-2	.	TRBJ1-2	few	CASSLGTGRSTYGYTF	TGTGCCAGCAGCTTAGGCACAGGGAGGAGTACCTATGGCTACACCTTC
TRBV7-8	TRBD2	TRBJ2-1	few	CASSSLAGSDNEQFF	TGTGCCAGCAGCTCACTAGCGGGGTCGGACAATGAGCAGTTCTTC
TRBV7-2	.	TRBJ1-2	.	CASSLLTDNYGYTF	TGTGCCAGCAGCTTACTTACAGACAACTATGGCTACACCTTC
TRBV24-1	.	TRBJ1-5	few	CATSDSGISNQPQHF	TGTGCCACCAGTGATTCGGGAATTAGCAATCAGCCCCAGCATTTT
TRBV29-1	TRBD1	TRBJ2-7	.	CSVSPLQGDLSYEQYF	TGCAGCGTTTCCCCCCTTCAGGGGGATCTTTCCTACGAGCAGTACTTC
TRBV7-2	TRBD2	TRBJ2-1	few	CASSEIRAGLAGNEQFF	TGTGCCAGCAGCGAAATAAGGGCGGGACTAGCGGGCAATGAGCAGTTCTTC
TRBV5-1	TRBD2	TRBJ2-1	.	CASSFETSGRTYNEQFF	TGCGCCAGCAGCTTCGAGACTAGCGGGAGAACCTACAATGAGCAGTTCTTC
TRBV2	.	TRBJ2-7	.	CASNPGTYEQYF	TGTGCCAGCAACCCAGGGACCTACGAGCAGTACTTC
TRBV5-4	.	TRBJ2-3	.	CASSRDIRRTDTQYF	TGTGCCAGCAGTCGGGACATCCGAAGGACAGATACGCAGTATTTT
TRBV7-3	.	TRBJ2-7	.	CASSLSWESSYEQYF	TGTGCCAGCAGCTTAAGCTGGGAGAGCTCCTACGAGCAGTACTTC
TRBV4-3	TRBD2	TRBJ2-3	.	CASSRAGANTDTQYF	TGCGCCAGCAGCCGAGCGGGGGCGAACACAGATACGCAGTATTTT
TRBV14	TRBD1	TRBJ2-1	few	CASSQVLIRTGGSEQFF	TGTGCCAGCAGCCAAGTCCTAATTAGGACAGGGGGCAGTGAGCAGTTCTTC
TRBV4-2	.	TRBJ1-3	.	CASSQASGGAGNTIYF	TGTGCCAGCAGCCAAGCGAGTGGGGGAGCTGGAAACACCATATATTTT
TRBV4-3	.	TRBJ1-5	few	CASSQDRPVIGNQPQHF	TGCGCCAGCAGCCAAGATCGTCCGGTTATTGGCAATCAGCCCCAGCATTTT